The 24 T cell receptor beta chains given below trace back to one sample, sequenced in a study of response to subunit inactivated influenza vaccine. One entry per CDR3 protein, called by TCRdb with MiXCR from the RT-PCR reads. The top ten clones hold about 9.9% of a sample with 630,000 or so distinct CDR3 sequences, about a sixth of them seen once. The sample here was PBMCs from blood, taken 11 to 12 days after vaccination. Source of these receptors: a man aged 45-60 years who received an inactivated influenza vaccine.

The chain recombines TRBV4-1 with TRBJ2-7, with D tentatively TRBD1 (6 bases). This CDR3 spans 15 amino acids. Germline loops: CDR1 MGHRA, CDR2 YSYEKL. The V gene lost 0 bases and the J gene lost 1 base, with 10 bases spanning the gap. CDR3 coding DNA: TGCGCCAGCAGCCAAGAAGGGCAGGGGTCCTACGAGCAGTACTTC. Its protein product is CASSQEGQGSYEQYF.

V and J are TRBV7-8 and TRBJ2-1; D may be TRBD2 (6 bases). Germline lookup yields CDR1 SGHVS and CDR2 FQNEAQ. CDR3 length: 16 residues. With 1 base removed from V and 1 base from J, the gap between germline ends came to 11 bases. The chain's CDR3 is CASSLGLGGSYNEQFF. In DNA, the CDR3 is TGTGCCAGCAGCTTAGGCTTGGGGGGATCCTACAATGAGCAGTTCTTC.

As DNA, the CDR3 is TGTGCCAGCAGCGTAGCAGGGGTAGATCAGCCCCAGCATTTT. Its protein product is CASSVAGVDQPQHF. V usage is TRBV9 and J usage is TRBJ1-5; D might be TRBD1 (6 bases). Germline lookup yields CDR1 SGDLS and CDR2 YYNGEE. The V and J ends lost 0 bases and 5 bases respectively, with 9 bases between them. The CDR3 sequence is 14 residues long.

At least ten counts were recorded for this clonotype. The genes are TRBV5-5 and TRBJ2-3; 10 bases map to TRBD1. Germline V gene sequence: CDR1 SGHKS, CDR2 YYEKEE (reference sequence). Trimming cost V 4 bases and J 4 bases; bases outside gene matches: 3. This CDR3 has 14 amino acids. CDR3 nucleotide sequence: TGTGCCAGCAGCCCGGGACAGGGGTCAGATACGCAGTATTTT. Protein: CASSPGQGSDTQYF.

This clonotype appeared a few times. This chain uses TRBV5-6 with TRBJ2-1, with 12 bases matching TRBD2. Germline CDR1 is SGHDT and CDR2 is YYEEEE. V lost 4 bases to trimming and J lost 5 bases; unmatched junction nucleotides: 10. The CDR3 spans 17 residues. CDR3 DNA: TGTGCCAGCAGCACTCAACGACTAGCGGGAGCCCACAATGAGCAGTTCTTC. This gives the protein CASSTQRLAGAHNEQFF. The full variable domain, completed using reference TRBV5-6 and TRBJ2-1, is DAGVTQSPTHLIKTRGQQVTLRCSPKSGHDTVSWYQQALGQGPQFIFQYYEEEERQRGNFPDRFSGHQFPNYSSELNVNALLLGDSALYLCASSTQRLAGAHNEQFFGPGTRLTVL.

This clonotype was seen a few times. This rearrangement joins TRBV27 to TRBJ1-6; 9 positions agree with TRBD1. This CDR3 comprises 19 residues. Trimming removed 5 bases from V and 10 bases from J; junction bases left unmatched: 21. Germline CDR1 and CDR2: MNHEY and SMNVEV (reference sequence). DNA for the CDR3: TGTGCCAGCAGTGGATCCGGGACAGGGATATTTCCCCCGGGCTCACCCCTCCACTTT. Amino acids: CASSGSGTGIFPPGSPLHF.

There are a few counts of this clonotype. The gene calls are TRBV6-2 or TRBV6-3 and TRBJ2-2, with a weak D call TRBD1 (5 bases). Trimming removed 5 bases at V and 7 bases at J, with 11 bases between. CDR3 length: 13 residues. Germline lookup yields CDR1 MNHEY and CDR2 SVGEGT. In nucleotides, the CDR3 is TGTGCCAGCAGTACCAGGGTAAACGGGGAGCTGTTTTTT. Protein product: CASSTRVNGELFF.

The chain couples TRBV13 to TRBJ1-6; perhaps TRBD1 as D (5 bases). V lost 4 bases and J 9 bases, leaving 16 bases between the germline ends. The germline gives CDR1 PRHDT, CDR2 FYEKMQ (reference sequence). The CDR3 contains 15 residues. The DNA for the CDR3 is TGTGCCAGCAGCTACACCGGGACGATGGGTTCACCCCTCCACTTT. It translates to CASSYTGTMGSPLHF.

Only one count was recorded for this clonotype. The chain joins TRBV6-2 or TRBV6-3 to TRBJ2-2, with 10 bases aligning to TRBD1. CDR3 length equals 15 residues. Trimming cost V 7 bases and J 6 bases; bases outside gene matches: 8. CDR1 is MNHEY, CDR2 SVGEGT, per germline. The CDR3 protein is CASMHGTGEAGELFF. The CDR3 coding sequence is TGTGCCAGCATGCACGGGACAGGGGAGGCCGGGGAGCTGTTTTTT.

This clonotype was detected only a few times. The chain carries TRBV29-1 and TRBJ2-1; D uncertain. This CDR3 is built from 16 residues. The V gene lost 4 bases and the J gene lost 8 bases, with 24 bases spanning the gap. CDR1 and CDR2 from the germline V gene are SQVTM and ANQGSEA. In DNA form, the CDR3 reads TGCAGCGTTGCTCAGATAAGGGCCCACGCCCCCGATGAGCAGTTCTTC. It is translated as CSVAQIRAHAPDEQFF.

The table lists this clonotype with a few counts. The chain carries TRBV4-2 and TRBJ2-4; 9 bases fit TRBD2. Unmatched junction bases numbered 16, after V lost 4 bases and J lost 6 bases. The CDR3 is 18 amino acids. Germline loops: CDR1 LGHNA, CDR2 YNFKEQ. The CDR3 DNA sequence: TGTGCCAGCAGCCCCGAAGGGTTGCGGGGGGGCCGTAGAAACATTCAGTACTTC. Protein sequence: CASSPEGLRGGRRNIQYF.

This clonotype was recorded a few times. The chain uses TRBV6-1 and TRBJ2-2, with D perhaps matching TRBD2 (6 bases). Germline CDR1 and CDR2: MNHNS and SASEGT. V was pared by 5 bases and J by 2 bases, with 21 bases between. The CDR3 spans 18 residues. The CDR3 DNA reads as TGTGCCAGCAGTCGAACTGGGCGTCGGACTACAAACACCGGGGAGCTGTTTTTT. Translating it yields CASSRTGRRTTNTGELFF.

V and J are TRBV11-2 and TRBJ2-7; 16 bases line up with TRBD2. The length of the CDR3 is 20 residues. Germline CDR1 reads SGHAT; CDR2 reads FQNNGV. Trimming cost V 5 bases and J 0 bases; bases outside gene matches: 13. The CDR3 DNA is TGTGCCAGCAGCACCCGGTCCGGGACTAGCGGGAGGGTAAGCTCCTACGAGCAGTACTTC. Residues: CASSTRSGTSGRVSSYEQYF.

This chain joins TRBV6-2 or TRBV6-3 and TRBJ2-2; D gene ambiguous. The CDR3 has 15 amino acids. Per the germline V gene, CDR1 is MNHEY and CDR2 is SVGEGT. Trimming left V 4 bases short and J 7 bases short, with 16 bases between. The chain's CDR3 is CASSFGPRVGGELFF. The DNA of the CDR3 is TGTGCCAGCAGTTTCGGCCCAAGGGTCGGCGGGGAGCTGTTTTTT.

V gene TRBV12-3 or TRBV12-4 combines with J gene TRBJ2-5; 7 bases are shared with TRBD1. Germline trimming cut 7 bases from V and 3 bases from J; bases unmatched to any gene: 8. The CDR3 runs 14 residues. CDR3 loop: CASKSDRDEETQYF. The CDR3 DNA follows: TGTGCCAGCAAATCCGACAGGGACGAAGAGACCCAGTACTTC.

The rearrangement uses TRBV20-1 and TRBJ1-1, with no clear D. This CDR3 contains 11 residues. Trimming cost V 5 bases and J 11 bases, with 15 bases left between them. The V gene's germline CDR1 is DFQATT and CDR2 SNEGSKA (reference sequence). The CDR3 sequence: CSAPDLITAFF. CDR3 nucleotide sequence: TGCAGTGCTCCGGACCTAATAACGGCTTTCTTT.

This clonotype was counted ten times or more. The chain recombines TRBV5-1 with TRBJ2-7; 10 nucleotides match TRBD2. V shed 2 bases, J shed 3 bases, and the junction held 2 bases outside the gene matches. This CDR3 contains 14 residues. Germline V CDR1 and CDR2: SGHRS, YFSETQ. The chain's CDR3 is CASSFSSGGYEQYF. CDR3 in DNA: TGCGCCAGCAGCTTTTCTAGCGGGGGCTACGAGCAGTACTTC.

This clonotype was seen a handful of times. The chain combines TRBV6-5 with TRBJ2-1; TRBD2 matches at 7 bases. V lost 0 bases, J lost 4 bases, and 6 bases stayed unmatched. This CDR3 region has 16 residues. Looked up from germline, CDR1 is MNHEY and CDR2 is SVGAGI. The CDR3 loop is CASSYSLAGDYNEQFF. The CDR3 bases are TGTGCCAGCAGTTACTCGTTGGCGGGGGATTACAATGAGCAGTTCTTC.

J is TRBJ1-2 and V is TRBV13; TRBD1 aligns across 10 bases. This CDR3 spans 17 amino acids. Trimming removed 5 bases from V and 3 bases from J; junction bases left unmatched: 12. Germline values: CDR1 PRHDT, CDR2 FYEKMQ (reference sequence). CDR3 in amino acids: CASSIRDRGEVDYGYTF. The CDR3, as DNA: TGTGCCAGCAGCATAAGGGACAGGGGAGAAGTTGACTATGGCTACACCTTC. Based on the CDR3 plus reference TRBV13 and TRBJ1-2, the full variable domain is AAGVIQSPRHLIKEKRETATLKCYPIPRHDTVYWYQQGPGQDPQFLISFYEKMQSDKGSIPDRFSAQQFSDYHSELNMSSLELGDSALYFCASSIRDRGEVDYGYTFGSGTRLTVV.

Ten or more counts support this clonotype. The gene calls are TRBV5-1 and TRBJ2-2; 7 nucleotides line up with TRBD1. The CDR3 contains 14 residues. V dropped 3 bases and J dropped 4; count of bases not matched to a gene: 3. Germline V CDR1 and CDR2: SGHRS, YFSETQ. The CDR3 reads CASSSTGSTGELFF. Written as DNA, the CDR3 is TGCGCCAGCAGCTCGACAGGGTCCACCGGGGAGCTGTTTTTT.

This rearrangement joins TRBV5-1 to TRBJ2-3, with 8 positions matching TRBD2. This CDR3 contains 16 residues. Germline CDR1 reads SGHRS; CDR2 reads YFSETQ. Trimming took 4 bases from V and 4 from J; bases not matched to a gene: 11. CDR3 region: CASSPSIGGAADTQYF. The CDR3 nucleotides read TGCGCCAGCAGCCCTTCTATCGGGGGGGCTGCAGATACGCAGTATTTT.

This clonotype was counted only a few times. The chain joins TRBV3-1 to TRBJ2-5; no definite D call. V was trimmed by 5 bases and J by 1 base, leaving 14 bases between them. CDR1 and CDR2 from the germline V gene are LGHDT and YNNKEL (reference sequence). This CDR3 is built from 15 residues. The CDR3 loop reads CASSTTAGTQETQYF. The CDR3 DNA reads TGTGCCAGCAGCACTACTGCAGGAACCCAAGAGACCCAGTACTTC.

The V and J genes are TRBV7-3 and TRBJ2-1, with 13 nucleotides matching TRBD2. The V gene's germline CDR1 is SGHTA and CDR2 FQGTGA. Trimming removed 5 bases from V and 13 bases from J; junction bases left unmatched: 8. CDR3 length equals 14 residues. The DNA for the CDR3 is TGTGCCAGCAGCATCGGACTAGCGGGAGATCTTCAGTTCTTC. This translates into CASSIGLAGDLQFF.

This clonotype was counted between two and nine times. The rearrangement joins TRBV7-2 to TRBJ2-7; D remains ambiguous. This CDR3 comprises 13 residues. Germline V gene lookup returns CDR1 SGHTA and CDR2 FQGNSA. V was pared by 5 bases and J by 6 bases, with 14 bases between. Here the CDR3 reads CASSIGREGEQYF. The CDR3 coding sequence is TGTGCCAGCAGCATCGGACGCGAAGGCGAGCAGTACTTC.